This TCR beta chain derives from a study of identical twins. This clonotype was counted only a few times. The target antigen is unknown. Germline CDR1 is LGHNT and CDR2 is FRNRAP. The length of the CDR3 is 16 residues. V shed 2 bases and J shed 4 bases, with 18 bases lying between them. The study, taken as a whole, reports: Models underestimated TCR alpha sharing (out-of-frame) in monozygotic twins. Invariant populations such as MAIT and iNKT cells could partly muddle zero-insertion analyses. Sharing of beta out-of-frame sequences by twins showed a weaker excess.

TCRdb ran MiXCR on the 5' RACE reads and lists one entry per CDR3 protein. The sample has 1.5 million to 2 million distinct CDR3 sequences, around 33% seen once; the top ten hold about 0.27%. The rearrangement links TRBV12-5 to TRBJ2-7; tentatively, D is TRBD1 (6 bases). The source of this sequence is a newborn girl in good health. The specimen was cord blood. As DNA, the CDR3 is TGTGCTAGTGGTTTGACGACAGGTCCCTACCCGTACGAGCAGTACTTC. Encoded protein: CASGLTTGPYPYEQYF.